This TCR beta chain appears in the sequencing data of a study of CD8+ T cells in alopecia areata. Study information: Tofacitinib was taken orally by treated patients, and the dose was 5 to 10 mg twice daily. People stayed on tofacitinib for 6 to 18 months, then stopped the drug for 6 months.

General study findings and limits: Compared with normal scalp, lesional scalp had higher clonality and more expanded CD8+ clones. Among patients, TCR sharing was less clear than in mice, a difference possibly due in part to HLA diversity in the patient population.

There are 14 residues in the CDR3. Trimming took 8 bases from V and 3 from J, leaving 11 bases between them. Germline values: CDR1 MRHNA, CDR2 SNTAGT. RNA extraction was followed by reverse transcription into cDNA, which acted as the sequencing template. Sequencing used immunoSEQ multiplex PCR; TCRdb keeps in-frame clones, though not all of them. The table lists 150,000 to 250,000 clones, 58% of them singletons. A few counts support this clone. The antigen remains unidentified. Documented treatment: oral pan-JAK inhibitor, 5-10 mg twice daily. The sample consisted of CD4+ T cells sorted from blood, taken at week 24, from a patient treated with tofacitinib. The chain links TRBV6-4 to TRBJ1-6, with D possibly matching TRBD1 (5 bases). The source of this sequence is a human donor with alopecia areata. DNA for the CDR3: TGTGCCAGCTCGCTTCAGGGCTATAATTCACCCCTCCACTTT. Protein product: CASSLQGYNSPLHF.